These T cell receptor beta chains were read from a single sample in a study of Ad26.COV2.S vaccination and SARS-CoV-2 variants. TCRdb keeps only in-frame clones here, not all; method: immunoSEQ multiplex PCR. The sample shows hundreds of thousands of clones, around 90% of them seen only once. The specimen comprised peripheral blood, sampled after recovery from COVID-19. Every receptor here comes from a human donor who had recovered from COVID-19. Both conserved end residues are part of each CDR3. The order of the fields is J gene, V gene, D gene, clone size, CDR3 protein, CDR3 DNA. A D gene is named only where the DNA matches it firmly. Expanded clones get a size class; other rows say once, few or many, or leave the size out.

TRBJ1-4	TRBV6-5	NA	NA	CASRWGQKNEKLFF	TGTGCCAGCAGATGGGGGCAGAAGAATGAAAAACTGTTTTTT
TRBJ2-1	TRBV5-1	NA	once	CASSLGFSGVGNEQFF	TGCGCCAGCAGCTTGGGATTTTCGGGGGTGGGTAATGAGCAGTTCTTC
TRBJ2-1	TRBV6-5	NA	once	CASSYSSSYNEQFF	TGTGCCAGCAGTTACTCGAGCTCCTACAATGAGCAGTTCTTC
TRBJ2-1	TRBV7-2	TRBD2	NA	CASSPLAGLYNEQFF	TGTGCCAGCAGCCCTCTAGCGGGGTTATACAATGAGCAGTTCTTC
TRBJ2-3	TRBV6-5	TRBD2	once	CASSYLAGGSDTQYF	TGTGCCAGCAGTTATCTAGCGGGGGGATCGGATACGCAGTATTTT
TRBJ2-1	TRBV29-1	NA	NA	CSVSSLWSNEQFF	TGCAGCGTATCGTCATTGTGGTCCAATGAGCAGTTCTTC
TRBJ1-1	TRBV18	NA	NA	CASSPSGGRDTEAFF	TGTGCCAGCTCACCGTCCGGGGGAAGGGACACTGAAGCTTTCTTT
TRBJ2-1	TRBV5-8	NA	NA	CASSAPTSYNEQFF	TGTGCCAGCAGCGCACCGACCTCCTACAATGAGCAGTTCTTC
TRBJ1-2	TRBV11-2	NA	NA	CASSLDVGGRSGYTF	TGTGCCAGCAGCTTAGACGTCGGGGGGCGATCCGGCTACACCTTC
TRBJ1-2	TRBV12-3/TRBV12-4	NA	once	CASSLGRYYGYTF	TGTGCCAGCAGTTTAGGACGGTACTATGGCTACACCTTC
TRBJ1-2	TRBV29-1	TRBD1	NA	CSASDRDYGYTF	TGCAGCGCTTCGGACAGGGACTATGGCTACACCTTC
TRBJ1-2	TRBV20-1	NA	NA	CSASQGIYGYTF	TGCAGTGCTAGTCAAGGGATCTATGGCTACACCTTC
TRBJ1-4	TRBV5-4	TRBD1	once	CASSYGTANARVFF	TGTGCCAGCAGTTATGGGACAGCTAATGCGAGGGTGTTTTTT
TRBJ2-5	TRBV9	TRBD1	NA	CASSVDDRGPETQYF	TGTGCCAGCAGCGTAGATGACAGGGGGCCCGAGACCCAGTACTTC
TRBJ1-2	TRBV11-2	NA	NA	CASSGYGRTIQGYTF	TGTGCCAGCAGCGGCTACGGGAGAACTATTCAAGGCTACACCTTC
TRBJ2-7	TRBV10-1	TRBD2	NA	CARSEAGAGGFYEQYF	TGCGCCCGCAGTGAGGCGGGGGCGGGGGGATTCTACGAGCAGTACTTC
TRBJ1-2	TRBV25-1	NA	NA	CASRNGGEVNYGYTF	TGTGCCAGTAGGAATGGGGGGGAAGTTAACTATGGCTACACCTTC
TRBJ2-7	TRBV6-6	NA	NA	CASSTGIARGEQYF	TGTGCCAGCAGTACCGGGATAGCTAGGGGCGAGCAGTACTTC
TRBJ2-2	TRBV5-6	NA	NA	CASSLFGGRPGELFF	TGTGCCAGCAGCTTGTTCGGGGGTCGGCCCGGGGAGCTGTTTTTT
TRBJ1-2	TRBV7-6	TRBD1	NA	CASSLASGTGGGYTF	TGTGCCAGCAGCTTAGCGTCCGGGACAGGGGGAGGCTACACCTTC
TRBJ2-3	TRBV9	TRBD2	NA	CASSVEGGGASTDTQYF	TGTGCCAGCAGCGTAGAGGGCGGGGGGGCCTCCACAGATACGCAGTATTTT
TRBJ2-1	TRBV10-3	TRBD2	NA	CAISAARTSGGSNEQFF	TGTGCCATCAGTGCGGCGAGGACTAGCGGGGGGAGCAATGAGCAGTTCTTC
TRBJ2-1	TRBV3-1/TRBV3-2	TRBD1	NA	CASSPRTGFVYEQFF	TGTGCCAGCAGCCCTCGGACAGGGTTCGTCTATGAGCAGTTCTTC
TRBJ1-5	TRBV2	NA	NA	CASSEGRGAGGQPQHF	TGTGCCAGCAGTGAAGGGAGAGGGGCAGGCGGTCAGCCCCAGCATTTT
TRBJ1-5	TRBV14	NA	NA	CASLRGRIPQSNQPQHF	TGTGCCAGCCTCCGGGGTCGTATCCCCCAAAGCAATCAGCCCCAGCATTTT
TRBJ1-1	TRBV20-1	NA	NA	CSASSPASLNTEAFF	TGCAGTGCTAGTTCCCCCGCATCCTTGAACACTGAAGCTTTCTTT
TRBJ2-2	TRBV9	TRBD1	NA	CASSVAGQTTGELFF	TGTGCCAGCAGCGTAGCGGGACAGACCACCGGGGAGCTGTTTTTT
TRBJ2-7	TRBV10-3	NA	NA	CAISEARLGGTYEQYF	TGTGCCATCAGTGAGGCTCGACTTGGAGGGACCTACGAGCAGTACTTC
TRBJ2-2	TRBV5-1	TRBD2	NA	CASSYLAGGHLGGELFF	TGCGCCAGCAGCTATCTCGCGGGGGGGCATCTTGGCGGGGAGCTGTTTTTT
TRBJ2-5	TRBV4-3	TRBD2	NA	CASSQDSASGGLQYF	TGCGCCAGCAGCCAAGATAGCGCTAGCGGGGGGCTACAGTACTTC
TRBJ1-4	TRBV27	NA	NA	CASRFRGEKLFF	TGTGCCAGCAGATTCCGAGGCGAAAAACTGTTTTTT
TRBJ1-1	TRBV4-3	TRBD1	NA	CASSQGGQGVFDTEAFF	TGCGCCAGCAGCCAAGGGGGTCAGGGGGTATTTGACACTGAAGCTTTCTTT
TRBJ2-4	TRBV10-2	NA	NA	CASSHHQGAKNIQYF	TGCGCCAGCAGTCACCATCAGGGGGCCAAAAACATTCAGTACTTC
TRBJ1-2	TRBV9	NA	NA	CASSVGGYGYTF	TGTGCCAGCAGCGTAGGAGGCTATGGCTACACCTTC
TRBJ1-5	TRBV5-3	NA	once	CARRLPDSNQPQHF	TGTGCCAGAAGACTACCAGATAGCAATCAGCCCCAGCATTTT
TRBJ1-2	TRBV27	NA	NA	CASRGTGKGYTF	TGTGCCAGCAGGGGTACCGGCAAAGGCTACACCTTC
TRBJ1-5	TRBV2	TRBD1	few	CASMGQDNQPQHF	TGTGCCAGCATGGGACAGGACAATCAGCCCCAGCATTTT
TRBJ2-1	TRBV29-1	NA	NA	CSASAGRQKDEQFF	TGCAGCGCGTCTGCAGGACGCCAGAAGGATGAGCAGTTCTTC
TRBJ1-2	TRBV29-1	TRBD1	NA	CSVDADREANYGYTF	TGCAGCGTTGATGCCGACAGGGAAGCTAACTATGGCTACACCTTC
TRBJ2-1	TRBV5-4	TRBD1	NA	CASSGLTGGLYNEQFF	TGTGCCAGCAGCGGTTTGACAGGGGGCCTCTACAATGAGCAGTTCTTC